A selection of T cell receptor beta chains follows, all from one sample in a study of cytomegalovirus exposure and HLA in healthy donors. TCRdb keeps only in-frame clones here, not all; method: immunoSEQ multiplex PCR. This table has roughly 33,000 clones, 80% appearing once. The sequencing sample was made of PBMCs. These receptors all come from a male donor in good health and CMV-seronegative. CDR3s include the opening cysteine and the closing phenylalanine or tryptophan. The D gene is left open where the match is weak. Clone size appears in some rows only: once, few, many, or a class for an expanded clone.

V	J	size	D	DNA	CDR3
TRBV7-9	TRBJ1-1	-	-	TGTGCCAGCAGCTCCCTCGTCACTGAAGCTTTCTTT	CASSSLVTEAFF
TRBV6-6	TRBJ2-1	once	-	TGTGCCAGCAGTTGGGCCACGAATGAGCAGTTCTTC	CASSWATNEQFF
TRBV5-1	TRBJ2-7	-	TRBD2	TGCGCCAGCAGCTCTCGGACTAGCGGGGGGGACGAGCAGTACTTC	CASSSRTSGGDEQYF
TRBV27	TRBJ1-1	-	-	TGTGCCAGCTCGGGTAACACTGAAGCTTTCTTT	CASSGNTEAFF
TRBV6-1	TRBJ1-1	-	-	TGTGCCAGCAGTGAAGTCGCTCAGGGGCGAACTGAAGCTTTCTTT	CASSEVAQGRTEAFF
TRBV9	TRBJ1-2	-	-	TGTGCCAGCAGCCAGAGGGGAGGGCTGGGGCTGGCCTATGGCTACACCTTC	CASSQRGGLGLAYGYTF
TRBV6-1	TRBJ2-5	-	TRBD1	TGTGCCAGCAGCCTACAGGGGACGGAGACCCAGTACTTC	CASSLQGTETQYF
TRBV7-2	TRBJ2-5	-	-	TGTGCCAGCAGCTTCACGGGGGAGACCCAGTACTTC	CASSFTGETQYF
TRBV9	TRBJ2-2	-	-	TGTGCCAGCAGCGCAAGGGGTACCGGGGAGCTGTTTTTT	CASSARGTGELFF
TRBV6-6	TRBJ1-2	-	-	TGTGCCAGCAGTCTGGACAGTCTCGACTATGGCTACACCTTC	CASSLDSLDYGYTF
TRBV30	TRBJ2-5	-	TRBD1	TGTGCCTGGAGTGTACTGGGGACAGGGGAAGAGACCCAGTACTTC	CAWSVLGTGEETQYF
TRBV6-1	TRBJ1-5	-	TRBD1	TGTGCCAGCAGTGATCCGGGACAGGGTTTATCTCAGCCCCAGCATTTT	CASSDPGQGLSQPQHF
TRBV5-1	TRBJ1-2	once	-	TGCGCCAGCAGCTTGGACGGGGGATGGTTTGGCTACACCTTC	CASSLDGGWFGYTF
TRBV6-1	TRBJ1-4	-	-	TGTGCCAGCAGTGTTTCCTCGGGGGACGGTAATGAAAAACTGTTTTTT	CASSVSSGDGNEKLFF
TRBV5-1	TRBJ1-1	-	TRBD1	TGCGCCAGCAGCTTGATCCCTAAGACAGGGACTGAAGCTTTCTTT	CASSLIPKTGTEAFF
TRBV5-1	TRBJ1-1	-	TRBD1	TGCGCCAGCAGCGTCGGAGGGGGCGAAAGCACTGAAGCTTTCTTT	CASSVGGGESTEAFF
TRBV7-2	TRBJ2-1	-	TRBD2	TGTGCCAGCAGCCTAAGACTAGCGGGAGCCTACAATGAGCAGTTCTTC	CASSLRLAGAYNEQFF
TRBV28	TRBJ1-5	-	-	TGTGCCAGCAGTTTGACCGGGATGGGCGATCAGCCCCAGCATTTT	CASSLTGMGDQPQHF
TRBV4-1	TRBJ1-5	-	-	TGCGCCAGCAGCCAAGGGATACAGGGAGGCAATCAGCCCCAGCATTTT	CASSQGIQGGNQPQHF
TRBV5-5	TRBJ1-5	-	-	TGTGCCAGCAGCGGGACTCCTAACAATCAGCCCCAGCATTTT	CASSGTPNNQPQHF
TRBV19	TRBJ2-6	-	TRBD1	TGTGCCAGTAGCCCGGGACAGGGGATTGGTGGGGCCAACGTCCTGACTTTC	CASSPGQGIGGANVLTF
TRBV7-6	TRBJ1-2	-	TRBD1	TGTGCCAGCAGTTCAGGACAGGGGAGGTTCTACACCTTC	CASSSGQGRFYTF
TRBV28	TRBJ1-2	-	-	TGTGCCAGCAGTCCTGGGGGGGCGCGGGGCTATGGCTACACCTTC	CASSPGGARGYGYTF
TRBV14	TRBJ2-5	-	TRBD1	TGTGCCAGCAGCCTCCGGACAGGTTCGGAGACCCAGTACTTC	CASSLRTGSETQYF
TRBV9	TRBJ2-1	-	-	TGTGCCAGCAGCGCCAACAAGGAGCAGTTCTTC	CASSANKEQFF